Detailed here is one TCR beta chain. Its antigen remains unidentified. Germline V gene sequence: CDR1 LNHDA, CDR2 SQIVND (reference sequence). This CDR3 comprises 11 residues. TCR beta cDNA libraries had unique molecular identifiers. Researchers reported approximately 480,000 cDNA molecules coming from roughly 0.93 to 9.6 million T cells. TCRdb itself ran the PCR reads through MiXCR, one entry per CDR3 protein. This repertoire shows 750,000 to 950,000 distinct CDR3 sequences, approximately 53% found once; its top ten account for about 4.5%. This sample stems from a study of post-analysis software for immune sequencing data. Study results and caveats: Samples made in the same batch grouped tightly together by F measure. Relative to controls, patients with multiple sclerosis showed significantly lower normalized Chao1 diversity. In patients, about 5 TRBV segments were more frequent than in controls, with TRBV5-6, TRBV5-1 and TRBV20-1 among them.

The V gene is TRBV19, the J gene TRBJ2-7, with no clear D. TRBJ2-5 matches the DNA end more closely, so the J call is doubtful. The material sequenced was blood. This TCR was sampled from a girl between 10 and 17 years old with multiple sclerosis. CDR3 nucleotide sequence: TGTGCCAGTAGTATACTCGAGACCCAGTACTTC. Translation gives CASSILETQYF.